This entry lists 6 T cell receptor beta chains sequenced from one sample in a study of T cells in Graves' hyperthyroidism and ophthalmopathy (dated by TCRdb to between 2018 and 2021). Library generation was performed with multiplex PCR. Sequenced on an Illumina HiSeq 2000. Amplification of TCR beta CDR3 regions was carried out from RNA transcripts. A first-round RT-PCR of the TCR CDR3 used the HTBI primer set with the Qiagen OneStep RT-PCR kit. TCRdb itself trimmed the public reads at Q25 with fastp, ran MiXCR and retained productive beta chains. Rows with a matching CDR3 protein are joined into one entry that keeps the most common DNA and genes. The sample has under 350,000 distinct CDR3 sequences on record, 21% of them singletons. The top ten constitute around 50% of the sample. The sample taken for sequencing was blood. Receptors originate from a woman aged 50 to 60 with Graves' hyperthyroidism.

The rearrangement joins TRBV2 to TRBJ1-1, with D unresolved. Looked up from germline, CDR1 is SNHLY and CDR2 is FYNNEI. Trimming cost V 5 bases and J 6 bases, with 19 bases left between them. CDR3 length: 15 amino acids. CDR3 amino acids: CASSKDQPTKAEAFF. The CDR3 nucleotides read TGTGCCAGCAGTAAAGACCAACCAACAAAGGCTGAAGCTTTCTTT.

This clonotype was seen ten or more times. The genes are TRBV6-5 and TRBJ1-5, with D uncertain. The CDR3 has 16 residues. V was cut by 0 bases and J by 0 bases, with 9 bases left in between. In germline, CDR1 is MNHEY, CDR2 SVGAGI. CDR3 amino acids: CASSYSTSISNQPQHF. The CDR3 coding sequence is TGTGCCAGCAGTTACTCTACCAGTATTAGCAATCAGCCCCAGCATTTT.

This clonotype was recorded at least ten times. This chain connects TRBV30 to TRBJ2-2; D gene uncertain. Germline assignment: CDR1 GTSNPN and CDR2 SVGIG (reference sequence). The V gene lost 7 bases and the J gene lost 1 base, with 13 bases spanning the gap. This CDR3 contains 14 residues. CDR3 DNA sequence: TGTGCCTTTGGTCCGCAAGTGAACACCGGGGAGCTGTTTTTT. Protein sequence: CAFGPQVNTGELFF.

The CDR3 sequence is CASSFLSGIPSYNEQFF. The CDR3 nucleotides are TGTGCCAGCAGCTTCCTTAGCGGGATTCCCTCCTACAATGAGCAGTTCTTC. The chain combines TRBV7-3 with TRBJ2-1; 8 nucleotides line up with TRBD2. This CDR3 has 17 residues. With 3 bases clipped from V and 0 bases from J, the junction kept 7 bases outside the gene matches. Germline CDR1 is SGHTA and CDR2 is FQGTGA.

This clonotype was recorded many times. V is TRBV20-1 and J is TRBJ1-5; D gene ambiguous. The CDR3 loop spans 14 amino acids. The V gene lost 6 bases and the J gene lost 3 bases, with 15 bases spanning the gap. Looked up from germline, CDR1 is DFQATT and CDR2 is SNEGSKA (reference sequence). The CDR3 coding sequence is TGCAGTGCCCCCCGCAGAGGTCCCAATCAGCCCCAGCATTTT. Its translation is CSAPRRGPNQPQHF.

The chain links TRBV20-1 to TRBJ2-3, with 12 bases identical to TRBD2. The junction had 17 bases not matched to a gene; V was cut back by 6 bases and J by 4 bases. CDR3 length equals 18 residues. The germline V gene encodes CDR1 DFQATT and CDR2 SNEGSKA (reference sequence). The CDR3, as DNA: TGCAGTGCCGTCGGCGCAGGACTAGCGGGGTTAGGATCAGATACGCAGTATTTT. Amino acids: CSAVGAGLAGLGSDTQYF.